One and the same sample provided the 9 T cell receptor beta chains below, sequenced in a study. MiXCR was run by TCRdb on the 5' RACE reads, yielding one entry per CDR3 protein. The repertoire holds approximately 6,500 distinct CDR3 sequences, with around 37% as singletons. The material sequenced was memory CD4+ T cells sorted from blood. Subset noted: memory CD4+ T cells, CD4+CD45RO+CD25-. These receptors all stem from a female donor with breast cancer.

V usage is TRBV24-1 and J usage is TRBJ1-2, with unresolved D. The CDR3 is 12 amino acids. From germline, CDR1 is KGHDR and CDR2 SFDVKD. V dropped 8 bases and J dropped 3 bases, with 9 bases sitting between them. The CDR3 DNA sequence: TGTGCCACCATGGGAGACGACTATGGCTACACCTTC. Translation gives CATMGDDYGYTF.

This clonotype is medium-sized in the sample. The chain employs TRBV4-1 and TRBJ2-7; tentative D call: TRBD1 (5 bases). This CDR3 spans 16 amino acids. Looked up from germline, CDR1 is MGHRA and CDR2 is YSYEKL. V was clipped by 4 bases and J by 2 bases, with 18 bases between them. This CDR3 reads CASSRLGLIPTYEQYF. In DNA form, the CDR3 reads TGCGCCAGCAGCCGCTTGGGGCTTATCCCGACCTACGAGCAGTACTTC.

CDR3 loop: CASSLEGRKETQYF. As DNA, the CDR3 is TGCGCCAGCAGCTTGGAGGGGCGCAAAGAGACCCAGTACTTC. The rearrangement joins TRBV5-1 to TRBJ2-5, with D possibly TRBD1 on 5 matching bases. V dropped 0 bases and J dropped 3 bases, with 9 bases sitting between them. Germline CDR1 and CDR2: SGHRS and YFSETQ. The CDR3 totals 14 residues.

This clonotype was detected only a few times. This sequence joins TRBV11-2 and TRBJ1-1; maybe TRBD1 (6 bases). The V gene lost 5 bases and the J gene lost 7 bases, with 11 bases spanning the gap. The CDR3 is 12 amino acids. Germline CDR1 is SGHAT and CDR2 is FQNNGV. The DNA for the CDR3 is TGTGCCAGCAGCAGCACAGGGAGTGAAGCTTTCTTT. Its protein is CASSSTGSEAFF.

The table lists this clonotype with a few counts. The chain is built from TRBV7-9 and TRBJ2-1; D is unclear. The CDR3 loop spans 12 amino acids. Per germline, CDR1 SEHNR and CDR2 FQNEAQ (reference sequence). The V and J ends lost 3 bases and 9 bases respectively, with 9 bases between them. CDR3 region: CASSFKGGEQFF. In DNA form, the CDR3 reads TGTGCCAGCAGCTTCAAGGGCGGTGAGCAGTTCTTC.

This clonotype is termed large. CDR3: CAWSAGLVYEQYF. In DNA form, the CDR3 reads TGTGCCTGGAGTGCCGGACTAGTCTACGAGCAGTACTTC. The chain joins TRBV30 to TRBJ2-7; 7 nucleotides align to TRBD2. Germline trimming cut 1 base from V and 3 bases from J; bases unmatched to any gene: 3. CDR1 and CDR2 from the germline V gene are GTSNPN and SVGIG (reference sequence). CDR3 length equals 13 residues.

This clonotype was detected a few times. The rearrangement uses TRBV4-1 and TRBJ1-5; D unclear. The CDR3 covers 15 residues. With 4 bases removed from V and 6 bases from J, the gap between germline ends came to 16 bases. The germline V gene encodes CDR1 MGHRA and CDR2 YSYEKL. Written as DNA, the CDR3 is TGCGCCAGCAGCCGATCCTCCCGGGGAGGTCAGCCCCAGCATTTT. The encoded protein is CASSRSSRGGQPQHF.

This clonotype is medium-sized within its sample. The CDR3 DNA reads TGCGCCAGCAGCCAAGCCAGCCTCTATGGCTACACCTTC. It specifies CASSQASLYGYTF. This rearrangement joins TRBV4-1 to TRBJ1-2; D unresolved. CDR1 MGHRA and CDR2 YSYEKL come from the germline V gene. CDR3 size: 13 residues. V lost 1 base and J 4 bases, leaving 7 bases between the germline ends.

In its sample, this clonotype was seen a few times. The chain is built from TRBV29-1 and TRBJ1-2; D is undetermined. The CDR3 loop spans 10 amino acids. Germline V gives CDR1 SQVTM, CDR2 ANQGSEA. Trimming shortened V by 5 bases and J by 6 bases, and 7 bases separated the two germline ends. The CDR3 nucleotides read TGCAGCGTTAGCGACGATGGCTACACCTTC. Translating gives CSVSDDGYTF.